This T cell receptor beta chain was sequenced during a study of blood T cell repertoires in COVID-19 (dated by TCRdb to 2020 to 2021). A note on the overall study: Samples from collaborators originated in the United States, Italy and Spain and spanned both the acute and convalescent phases of COVID-19. Samples came from the ongoing ImmuneRACE study (first 160 participants) plus 1,254 subjects from 6 global collaborators. Sample metadata almost always included a de-identified subject ID, COVID-19 status, age in years and sex. Where HLA class I and class II types were available, the types were taken from metadata supplied by the sample provider, not from assay-based typing. The material from the prospective study consisted of cDNA or gDNA derived from T cells, B-cell-depleted T cells, or PBMCs. The dataset comprised deeply sampled blood TCRbeta repertoires from subjects exposed to, actively infected with, or recovered from COVID-19. A freely available public database, intended as a resource for researchers studying the immune response to SARS-CoV-2, is where the repertoires were released.

Collaborating institutions collected whole blood in K2EDTA tubes following their own protocols. For TCRbeta analysis, collaborator samples were shipped as frozen whole blood, as isolated PBMCs, or as DNA extracted from either sample type. The germline V gene (reference sequence) gives CDR1 as SGHNT and CDR2 as YYREEE. Ends trimmed: V by 4 bases, J by 7 bases; bases unmatched to a gene: 9. From the cysteine up to the phenylalanine, the CDR3 has a length of 15 residues. Only the CDR3 portion is preserved as DNA: 45 bases, with reading frame beginning at the first base. With regard to this clone: The target of this receptor is not known. It has no much larger one-base neighbor in the sample; base qualities were not kept.

What the authors observed across the whole study: The amount of clinical and demographic metadata varied by source and participant and was provided uncurated.

The immunoSEQ Assay, a bias-controlled multiplex PCR, was used to amplify TCRbeta CDR3 regions from genomic DNA. The source study handled its data this way. Nucleated cell counts per sample were estimated from amplification of reference gene primers within the assay. Sequence reads were collapsed and filtered to measure the absolute abundance of every unique TCRbeta CDR3 rearrangement. For each sample, productive Simpson clonality was calculated as the square root of Simpson's diversity index over productive rearrangements. This immuneACCESS table, as held by TCRdb, lists in-frame sequences with V and J called but not all clones. Of the missing ones, under half trace to an unresolved V gene in checked studies; the others have no known cause. Clone size and V and J calls were adopted from that table, with D and trimming inferred from the DNA. The sample records about 100,000 clones, roughly 84% of which are singletons. The top ten hold around 13% of the sample.

Sequencing used peripheral blood. The chain joins TRBV5-4 to TRBJ2-1; 9 central nucleotides agree with TRBD1. The receptor was isolated from a human donor in a cohort sampled during active COVID-19. The CDR3 corresponds to CASSPGQGGINEQFF. The DNA reads TGTGCCAGCAGCCCGGGACAGGGAGGGATAAATGAGCAGTTCTTC.